Listed here are 26 T cell receptor beta chains from one sample, sequenced in a study of blood T cell repertoires in COVID-19. Generated by immunoSEQ multiplex PCR, the TCRdb table keeps only in-frame clones and is missing some. Of about 35,000 clones listed, about 90% are singletons. The specimen was peripheral blood. Source of these receptors: a human donor in a cohort sampled during active COVID-19.

This clone was seen once. This CDR3 is CATSDGRPDTEAFF. CDR3 coding DNA: TGTGCCACCAGTGACGGGAGGCCCGACACTGAAGCTTTCTTT. The chain couples TRBV24-1 to TRBJ1-1, with D uncertain. Germline V gene data show CDR1 as KGHDR and CDR2 as SFDVKD. V lost 4 bases, J lost 3 bases, and 11 bases lay in between. The CDR3 covers 14 residues.

This sequence joins TRBV13 and TRBJ2-1; maybe TRBD2 (5 bases). The germline CDR1 and CDR2 sequences are PRHDT and FYEKMQ (reference sequence). This CDR3 is built from 13 residues. Deletions cut 2 bases from V and 4 bases from J, with 6 bases between. CDR3 residues: CASSLRGYNEQFF. The CDR3 DNA is TGTGCCAGCAGCTTACGCGGGTACAATGAGCAGTTCTTC. Using reference TRBV13 and TRBJ2-1 for the parts outside the CDR3, the full variable domain is AAGVIQSPRHLIKEKRETATLKCYPIPRHDTVYWYQQGPGQDPQFLISFYEKMQSDKGSIPDRFSAQQFSDYHSELNMSSLELGDSALYFCASSLRGYNEQFFGPGTRLTVL.

J is TRBJ1-2 and V is TRBV6-5; 9 nucleotides align to TRBD1. Germline V gene lookup returns CDR1 MNHEY and CDR2 SVGAGI. V dropped 8 bases and J dropped 5; count of bases not matched to a gene: 12. There are 15 residues in the CDR3. In nucleotides, the CDR3 is TGTGCCAGCGGCCCAACCGGGACAGGGTCGTATGGCTACACCTTC. As protein: CASGPTGTGSYGYTF.

The CDR3 DNA follows: TGTGCCAGCAGTTACGGCTCGGGGGGCGCTGGAAACACCATATATTTT. Translating gives CASSYGSGGAGNTIYF. The chain is built from TRBV6-5 and TRBJ1-3; weak D call: TRBD1 (6 bases). The V end was cut by 2 bases, the J end by 2 bases, with 13 bases between. The germline V gene has CDR1 MNHEY and CDR2 SVGAGI. This CDR3 comprises 16 residues.

The chain has TRBV7-8 and TRBJ1-4; 10 bases align to TRBD1. The length of the CDR3 is 14 residues. Looked up from germline, CDR1 is SGHVS and CDR2 is FQNEAQ. Unmatched junction bases numbered 1, after V lost 4 bases and J lost 5 bases. The CDR3 here is CASSSGQGNEKLFF. The DNA of the CDR3 is TGTGCCAGCAGCTCGGGACAGGGGAATGAAAAACTGTTTTTT.

The chain couples TRBV7-9 to TRBJ1-1; D is unresolved. This CDR3 has 13 residues. With 1 base removed from V and 6 bases from J, the gap between germline ends came to 9 bases. The germline CDR1 and CDR2 sequences are SEHNR and FQNEAQ (reference sequence). CDR3 amino acids: CASSLGREAEAFF. CDR3 coding DNA: TGTGCCAGCAGCTTAGGAAGGGAGGCTGAAGCTTTCTTT.

The chain's CDR3 is CASSLWDRDPYEQYF. The DNA of the CDR3 is TGTGCCAGCAGTTTATGGGACAGGGACCCGTACGAGCAGTACTTC. The rearrangement uses TRBV28 and TRBJ2-7, with TRBD1 matching 8 bases. The CDR3 consists of 15 residues. V shed 0 bases, J shed 4 bases, and the junction held 5 bases outside the gene matches. Per the germline V gene, CDR1 is MDHEN and CDR2 is SYDVKM.

The chain uses TRBV3-1 (or the pseudogene TRBV3-2) and TRBJ1-4; D perhaps matches TRBD1 (5 bases). The germline gives CDR1 LGHDT, CDR2 YNNKEL (reference sequence). V was clipped by 0 bases and J by 7 bases, with 15 bases between them. This CDR3 is 16 amino acids long. The chain's CDR3 is CASSQDLGTGGEKLFF. The CDR3 DNA sequence: TGTGCCAGCAGCCAAGATCTAGGGACGGGGGGTGAAAAACTGTTTTTT.

The sample holds a few counts of this clone. V gene TRBV9 combines with J gene TRBJ2-7; D is possibly TRBD2 (6 bases). Deletions cut 0 bases from V and 5 bases from J, with 15 bases between. Germline V gene lookup returns CDR1 SGDLS and CDR2 YYNGEE. The CDR3 totals 15 residues. The CDR3 DNA sequence: TGTGCCAGCAGCGTAGAGGGAGGCTTTAACAACGAGCAGTACTTC. As protein: CASSVEGGFNNEQYF.

V is TRBV15 and J is TRBJ1-2; 7 bases are a match to TRBD1. V lost 0 bases and J lost 4; bases outside the gene matches: 11. The V gene's germline CDR1 is LNHNV and CDR2 YYDKDF (reference sequence). The length of the CDR3 is 17 residues. The CDR3: CATSRDYGRGVSYGYTF. CDR3 sequence (DNA): TGTGCCACCAGCAGAGATTACGGCAGGGGGGTTTCCTATGGCTACACCTTC.

V and J are TRBV5-1 and TRBJ1-4; D perhaps matches TRBD1 (5 bases). Germline loops: CDR1 SGHRS, CDR2 YFSETQ. The CDR3 sequence is 15 residues long. The V end was cut by 0 bases, the J end by 1 base, with 7 bases between. This CDR3 reads CASSLVGVTNEKLFF. For the CDR3, the DNA is TGCGCCAGCAGCTTGGTAGGGGTAACTAATGAAAAACTGTTTTTT.

The V call is TRBV20-1, the J call TRBJ1-1; maybe TRBD1 (6 bases). Germline CDR1 is DFQATT and CDR2 is SNEGSKA (reference sequence). The CDR3 sequence is 11 residues long. The ends were cut back, 7 bases at V and 3 bases at J, with 9 bases in the middle. CDR3 sequence (DNA): TGCAGTGTAGGGGGTGACACTGAAGCTTTCTTT. It translates to CSVGGDTEAFF.

The rearrangement links TRBV5-4 to TRBJ1-1, with 7 bases fitting TRBD1. CDR1 is SGHNT, CDR2 YYREEE, per germline (reference sequence). The CDR3 has 15 amino acids. V lost 4 bases, J lost 0 bases, and 6 bases stayed unmatched. The CDR3 spells CASSTGTAMNTEAFF. CDR3 coding DNA: TGTGCCAGCAGCACTGGGACAGCAATGAACACTGAAGCTTTCTTT.

The rearrangement links TRBV5-5 to TRBJ2-3, with D uncertain. Trimming removed 4 bases at V and 6 bases at J, with 9 bases between. Per the germline V gene, CDR1 is SGHKS and CDR2 is YYEKEE (reference sequence). The length of the CDR3 is 12 residues. CDR3: CASSLVVDTQYF. The CDR3 nucleotides are TGTGCCAGCAGCCTCGTTGTGGATACGCAGTATTTT. Looking up the rest from reference TRBV5-5 and TRBJ2-3 gives the full variable domain: DAGVTQSPTHLIKTRGQQVTLRCSPISGHKSVSWYQQVLGQGPQFIFQYYEKEERGRGNFPDRFSARQFPNYSSELNVNALLLGDSALYLCASSLVVDTQYFGPGTRLTVL.

The genes are TRBV4-3 and TRBJ1-4; 7 bases fit TRBD1. The CDR3 extends over 17 amino acids. The V gene's germline CDR1 is LGHNA and CDR2 YSLEER. V dropped 0 bases and J dropped 7; count of bases not matched to a gene: 11. This CDR3 reads CASSQDSSTGRIEKLFF. The DNA of the CDR3 is TGCGCCAGCAGCCAAGATTCATCGACAGGGAGGATTGAAAAACTGTTTTTT.

The chain joins TRBV19 to TRBJ1-3; D possibly corresponds to TRBD1 (6 bases). The CDR3 has 15 amino acids. Germline CDR1 LNHDA, CDR2 SQIVND (reference sequence). V was pared by 4 bases and J by 0 bases, with 10 bases between. The CDR3 region is CASSNTGYSGNTIYF. Written as DNA, the CDR3 is TGTGCCAGTAGTAATACAGGGTACTCTGGAAACACCATATATTTT.

V is TRBV10-3 and J is TRBJ1-1; D uncertain. This CDR3 region has 13 residues. Germline V lookup: CDR1 ENHRY, CDR2 SYGVKD. The V gene lost 8 bases and the J gene lost 1 base, with 11 bases spanning the gap. The CDR3 DNA sequence: TGTGCCATCTACCAAGCAGGGAACACTGAAGCTTTCTTT. This encodes CAIYQAGNTEAFF.

This sequence joins TRBV15 and TRBJ2-7, with D unresolved. The germline CDR1 and CDR2 sequences are LNHNV and YYDKDF (reference sequence). V gave up 0 bases and J gave up 0 bases, with 9 bases separating them. The CDR3 is made up of 15 amino acids. CDR3 DNA sequence: TGTGCCACCAGCAGAGAGAATCCAGGCTCCTACGAGCAGTACTTC. Protein sequence: CATSRENPGSYEQYF. The whole variable domain, remainder taken from reference TRBV15 and TRBJ2-7, is DAMVIQNPRYQVTQFGKPVTLSCSQTLNHNVMYWYQQKSSQAPKLLFHYYDKDFNNEADTPDNFQSRRPNTSFCFLDIRSPGLGDTAMYLCATSRENPGSYEQYFGPGTRLTVT.

The rearrangement joins TRBV7-2 to TRBJ2-2; D is perhaps TRBD1 (5 bases). CDR3 length: 13 residues. Trimming removed 6 bases at V and 4 bases at J, with 9 bases between. Germline-derived CDR1 and CDR2 are SGHTA and FQGNSA. CDR3 loop: CASSSQGTGELFF. DNA of the CDR3: TGTGCCAGCAGTAGCCAGGGCACCGGGGAGCTGTTTTTT.

The rearrangement uses TRBV14 and TRBJ2-3; a weak D match, TRBD1 (6 bases). Germline loops: CDR1 SGHDN, CDR2 FVKESK. V lost 1 base and J lost 3, with 14 bases in between. This CDR3 is built from 16 residues. The CDR3 loop reads CASSQVGGLSTDTQYF. The DNA of the CDR3 is TGTGCCAGCAGCCAAGTAGGGGGTCTGTCGACAGATACGCAGTATTTT.

The V call is TRBV28, the J call TRBJ1-5; D perhaps matches TRBD1 (5 bases). Per the germline V gene, CDR1 is MDHEN and CDR2 is SYDVKM. V lost 4 bases, J lost 0 bases, and 7 bases lay in between. The CDR3 length is 14 residues. The CDR3 here is CASSSTVSNQPQHF. CDR3 in DNA: TGTGCCAGCAGTTCGACAGTTAGCAATCAGCCCCAGCATTTT.

This rearrangement joins TRBV28 to TRBJ1-5, with D unresolved. Trimming left V 6 bases short and J 3 bases short, with 15 bases between. This CDR3 has 15 amino acids. Germline CDR1 reads MDHEN; CDR2 reads SYDVKM. The CDR3 nucleotides are TGTGCCAGCAGATTGGGAGCCCTTTACAATCAGCCCCAGCATTTT. Encoded protein: CASRLGALYNQPQHF.

The chain's CDR3 is CASSFQAASGNTIYF. The CDR3 coding sequence is TGTGCCAGTAGTTTCCAGGCCGCCTCTGGAAACACCATATATTTT. V gene TRBV19 combines with J gene TRBJ1-3, with D hard to call. The germline CDR1 and CDR2 sequences are LNHDA and SQIVND (reference sequence). This CDR3 comprises 15 residues. Trimming stripped 5 bases from V and 0 bases from J, with 11 bases between.

The chain carries TRBV12-5 and TRBJ2-6, with no clear D. V gave up 3 bases and J gave up 2 bases, with 5 bases separating them. Germline values: CDR1 LGHNT, CDR2 FRNRAP. CDR3 length: 14 residues. The CDR3 protein is CASGFEAGANVLTF. In nucleotides, the CDR3 is TGTGCTAGTGGTTTCGAGGCTGGGGCCAACGTCCTGACTTTC.

The chain links TRBV11-2 to TRBJ1-1; D unclear. Trimming left V 1 base short and J 1 base short, with 4 bases between. The CDR3 contains 13 residues. CDR1 and CDR2 (germline): SGHAT, FQNNGV. This CDR3 is CASSLARNTEAFF. CDR3 nucleotides: TGTGCCAGCAGCTTAGCCAGGAACACTGAAGCTTTCTTT.

This clone appeared once. The J gene is TRBJ2-2, the V gene TRBV18, with D possibly being TRBD1 (6 bases). Germline V CDR1 and CDR2: KGHSH, LQKENI. The CDR3 is made up of 16 amino acids. Trimming removed 6 bases at V and 5 bases at J, with 19 bases between. The CDR3 nucleotides read TGTGCCAGCTCCTACTTCCGGGACACCGTTACCGGGGAGCTGTTTTTT. Amino acids: CASSYFRDTVTGELFF.